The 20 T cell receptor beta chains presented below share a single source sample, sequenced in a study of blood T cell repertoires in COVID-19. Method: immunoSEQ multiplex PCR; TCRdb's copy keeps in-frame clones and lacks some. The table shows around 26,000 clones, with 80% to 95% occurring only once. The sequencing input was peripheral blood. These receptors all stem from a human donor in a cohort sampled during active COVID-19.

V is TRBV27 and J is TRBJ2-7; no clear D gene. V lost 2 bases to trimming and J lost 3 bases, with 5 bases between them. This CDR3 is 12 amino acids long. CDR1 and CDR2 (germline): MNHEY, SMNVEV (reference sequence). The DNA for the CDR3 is TGTGCCAGCAGTTTAAACGGCTACGAGCAGTACTTC. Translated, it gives CASSLNGYEQYF.

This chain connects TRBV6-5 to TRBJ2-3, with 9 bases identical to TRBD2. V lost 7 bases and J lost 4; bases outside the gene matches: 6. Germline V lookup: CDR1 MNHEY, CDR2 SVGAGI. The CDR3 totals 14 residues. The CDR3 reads CASTGRGGPDTQYF. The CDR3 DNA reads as TGTGCCAGCACGGGGCGGGGGGGCCCAGATACGCAGTATTTT.

CDR3 sequence (DNA): TGTGCCAGCAGCTTGACAGGTTCGGTGGGCACTGAAGCTTTCTTT. Translation: CASSLTGSVGTEAFF. The chain has TRBV11-3 and TRBJ1-1; the D gene is possibly TRBD1 (6 bases). V shed 3 bases and J shed 4 bases, with 15 bases lying between them. The CDR3 consists of 15 residues. Per the germline V gene, CDR1 is SGHNT and CDR2 is YENEEA.

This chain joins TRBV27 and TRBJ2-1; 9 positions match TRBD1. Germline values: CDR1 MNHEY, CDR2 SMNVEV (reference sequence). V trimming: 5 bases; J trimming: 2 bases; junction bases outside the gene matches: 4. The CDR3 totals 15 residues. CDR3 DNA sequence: TGTGCCAGCAGTCCGGGACAGGGCCCCTACAATGAGCAGTTCTTC. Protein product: CASSPGQGPYNEQFF.

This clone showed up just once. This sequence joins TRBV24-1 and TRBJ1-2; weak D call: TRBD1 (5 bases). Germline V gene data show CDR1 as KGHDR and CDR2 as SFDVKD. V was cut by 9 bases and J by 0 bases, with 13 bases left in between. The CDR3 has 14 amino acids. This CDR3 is CATGGSGPNYGYTF. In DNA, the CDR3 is TGTGCCACCGGGGGGAGCGGACCTAACTATGGCTACACCTTC.

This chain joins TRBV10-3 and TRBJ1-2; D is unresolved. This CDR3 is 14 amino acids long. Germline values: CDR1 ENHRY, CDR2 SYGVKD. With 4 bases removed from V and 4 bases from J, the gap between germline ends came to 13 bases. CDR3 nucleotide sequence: TGTGCCATCAGTGGTTCGGCGACTGGCTATGGCTACACCTTC. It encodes CAISGSATGYGYTF.

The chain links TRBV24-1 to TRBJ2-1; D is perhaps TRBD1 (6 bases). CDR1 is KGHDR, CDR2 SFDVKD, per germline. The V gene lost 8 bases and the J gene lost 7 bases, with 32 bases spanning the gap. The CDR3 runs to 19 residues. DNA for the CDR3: TGTGCCACCACGCTTCCGGGACACACTTCGGGCCCAGGCTGTAATGAGCAGTTCTTC. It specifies CATTLPGHTSGPGCNEQFF.

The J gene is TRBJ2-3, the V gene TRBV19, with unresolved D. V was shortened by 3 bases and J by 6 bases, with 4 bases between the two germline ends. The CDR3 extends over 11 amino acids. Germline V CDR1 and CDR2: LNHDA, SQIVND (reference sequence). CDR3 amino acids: CASSIGDTQYF. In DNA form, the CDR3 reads TGTGCCAGTAGTATCGGGGATACGCAGTATTTT. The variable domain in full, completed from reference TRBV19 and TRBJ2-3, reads DGGITQSPKYLFRKEGQNVTLSCEQNLNHDAMYWYRQDPGQGLRLIYYSQIVNDFQKGDIAEGYSVSREKKESFPLTVTSAQKNPTAFYLCASSIGDTQYFGPGTRLTVL.

CDR3 sequence: CASSLSTGVGNQPQHF. CDR3 coding DNA: TGTGCCAGCAGCTTATCGACAGGGGTAGGGAATCAGCCCCAGCATTTT. The V call is TRBV7-9, the J call TRBJ1-5; 8 bases map to TRBD1. Germline V gene sequence: CDR1 SEHNR, CDR2 FQNEAQ (reference sequence). Trimming took 2 bases from V and 4 from J; bases not matched to a gene: 7. The CDR3 covers 16 residues.

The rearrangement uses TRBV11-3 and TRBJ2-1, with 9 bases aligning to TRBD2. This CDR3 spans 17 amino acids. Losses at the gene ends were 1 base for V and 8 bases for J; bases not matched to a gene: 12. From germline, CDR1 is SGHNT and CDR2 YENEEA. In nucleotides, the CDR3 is TGTGCCAGCAGCTTAGTTTTGGCGGGGGGGGCCGAACATGAGCAGTTCTTC. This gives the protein CASSLVLAGGAEHEQFF.

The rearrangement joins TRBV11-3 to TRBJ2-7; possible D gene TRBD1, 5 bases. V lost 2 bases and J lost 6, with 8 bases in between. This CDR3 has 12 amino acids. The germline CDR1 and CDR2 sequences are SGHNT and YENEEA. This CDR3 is CASSLPRAEQYF. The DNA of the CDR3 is TGTGCCAGCAGCTTACCCAGGGCCGAGCAGTACTTC. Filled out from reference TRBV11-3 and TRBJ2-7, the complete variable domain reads EAGVVQSPRYKIIEKKQPVAFWCNPISGHNTLYWYLQNLGQGPELLIRYENEEAVDDSQLPKDRFSAERLKGVDSTLKIQPAELGDSAVYLCASSLPRAEQYFGPGTRLTVT.

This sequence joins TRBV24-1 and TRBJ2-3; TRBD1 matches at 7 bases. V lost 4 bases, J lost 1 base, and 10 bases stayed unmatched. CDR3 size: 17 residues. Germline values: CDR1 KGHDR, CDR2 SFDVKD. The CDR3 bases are TGTGCCACCAGTGACTCCTACAGGGGAATGGGCACAGATACGCAGTATTTT. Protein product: CATSDSYRGMGTDTQYF.

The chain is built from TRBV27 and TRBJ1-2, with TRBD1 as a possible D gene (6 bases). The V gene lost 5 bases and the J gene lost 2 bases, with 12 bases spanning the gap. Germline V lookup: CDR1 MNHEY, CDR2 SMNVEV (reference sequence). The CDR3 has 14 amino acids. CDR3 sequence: CASSPLGTNYGYTF. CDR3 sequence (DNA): TGTGCCAGCAGTCCCCTCGGGACAAACTATGGCTACACCTTC.

Here the CDR3 DNA reads TGCGCCAGCAGCCAAGATCGACTGCTGAACACCGGGGAGCTGTTTTTT. As protein: CASSQDRLLNTGELFF. This chain uses TRBV4-3 with TRBJ2-2, with unresolved D. Germline V gene lookup returns CDR1 LGHNA and CDR2 YSLEER. Trimming shortened V by 0 bases and J by 1 base, and 9 bases separated the two germline ends. The CDR3 is 16 amino acids.

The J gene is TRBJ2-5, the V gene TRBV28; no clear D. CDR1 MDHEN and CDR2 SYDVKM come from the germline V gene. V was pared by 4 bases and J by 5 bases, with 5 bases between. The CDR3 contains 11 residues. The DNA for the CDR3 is TGTGCCAGCAGTTCAGTGGAGACCCAGTACTTC. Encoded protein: CASSSVETQYF.

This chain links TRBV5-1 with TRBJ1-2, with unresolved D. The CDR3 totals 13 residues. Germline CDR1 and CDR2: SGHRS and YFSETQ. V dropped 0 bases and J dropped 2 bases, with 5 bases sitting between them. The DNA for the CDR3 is TGCGCCAGCAGCTTGGACAGCAACTATGGCTACACCTTC. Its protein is CASSLDSNYGYTF.

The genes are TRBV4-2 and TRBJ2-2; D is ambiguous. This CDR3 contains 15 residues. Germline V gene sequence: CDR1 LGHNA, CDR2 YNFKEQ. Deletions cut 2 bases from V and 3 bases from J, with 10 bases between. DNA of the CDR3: TGTGCCAGCAGCCAAAACCTAGAGTACACCGGGGAGCTGTTTTTT. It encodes CASSQNLEYTGELFF.

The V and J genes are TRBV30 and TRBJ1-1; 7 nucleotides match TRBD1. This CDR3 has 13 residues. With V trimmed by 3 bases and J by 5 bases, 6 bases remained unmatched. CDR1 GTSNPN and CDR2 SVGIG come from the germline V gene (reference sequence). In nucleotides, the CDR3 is TGTGCCTGGAGCCAGACAGGGATGACTGAAGCTTTCTTT. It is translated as CAWSQTGMTEAFF.

CDR3 in DNA: TGTGCCAGCAGTGAAAGTGGGACAGGGCAATGGGGCTACACCTTC. Translating gives CASSESGTGQWGYTF. This chain uses TRBV6-1 with TRBJ1-2; 9 bases are shared with TRBD1. Germline values: CDR1 MNHNS, CDR2 SASEGT. The CDR3 contains 15 residues. After removal of 2 bases from V and 8 bases from J, the junction contained 9 bases not matched to a gene.

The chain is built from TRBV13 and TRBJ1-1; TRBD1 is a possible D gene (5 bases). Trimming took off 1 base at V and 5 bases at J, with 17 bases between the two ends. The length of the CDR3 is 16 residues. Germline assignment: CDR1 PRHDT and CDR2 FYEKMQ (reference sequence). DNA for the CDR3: TGTGCCAGCAGCTTAGTTCTTCGCGACGGGGGGACTGAAGCTTTCTTT. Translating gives CASSLVLRDGGTEAFF.